This T cell receptor beta chain was captured by sequencing in a study of vaccination and CD4 T cells after COVID-19. Study summary: Convalescent donors were composed of six males and four females, of whom two were Hispanic. The peptides that stimulated the cells were overlapping spike peptides from SARS-CoV-2, HCoV-NL63, HCoV-OC43 and HCoV-229E. At a median about 99 days (range 35 to 161) after diagnosis, post-COVID samples were drawn.

Study-wide points: Reactive clonotype counts went from median about 21 after infection to about 38 after vaccination, nonsignificantly.

The sample's treatment: approximately nine-day PBMC culture with coronavirus spike peptide pools or control peptides (ViraFEST assay). At the Johns Hopkins FTIC core, DNA taken from cultured CD4+ T cells was sequenced by way of the Oncomine TCR Beta short-read assay. TCRdb re-called the PCR reads through MiXCR, storing one row per CDR3 protein. This sample carries about 11,000 distinct CDR3 sequences, roughly 45% of them seen once, and the ten largest clones take more than 6%. In regard to this clonotype: Its antigen is unidentified.

The sample was CD4+ T cells from blood, cultured in vitro. The source of this sequence is a human donor who had recovered from COVID-19.

CDR3 DNA: TGCAGCGCCTCCAGGTCGGGGCGGAATGGCTACACCTTC. It yields the protein CSASRSGRNGYTF. The genes are TRBV29-1 and TRBJ1-2; D might be TRBD1 (5 bases). V was cut by 7 bases and J by 6 bases, with 18 bases left in between. Germline V CDR1 and CDR2: SQVTM, ANQGSEA. CDR3 length: 13 amino acids. Full variable domain (missing parts from reference TRBV29-1 and TRBJ1-2): SAVISQKPSRDICQRGTSLTIQCQVDSQVTMMFWYRQQPGQSLTLIATANQGSEATYESGFVIDKFPISRPNLTFSTLTVSNMSPEDSSIYLCSASRSGRNGYTFGSGTRLTVV.